This T cell receptor beta chain stems from a study of T cell responses to AZD1222 COVID-19 vaccine. Sequencing used immunoSEQ multiplex PCR; TCRdb keeps in-frame clones, though not all of them. The sample contains about 110,000 clones, more than 70% of which appear only once. Study results and limitations: Close to half of spike-specific TCRs reportedly recognize unmutated variant regions. Most donors were white British and more were female, and clonal diversity was possibly underestimated. The study sampled repertoires only after the peak T cell response.

This CDR3 region has 12 residues. With 6 bases clipped from V and 3 bases from J, the junction kept 1 base outside the gene matches. The germline gives CDR1 LNHDA, CDR2 SQIVND (reference sequence). Remarks on this clone: Its target is unknown.

Here the sequenced sample was peripheral blood, taken on day 0 of AZD1222 vaccination. The sequence came from an adult in good health. The chain joins TRBV19 to TRBJ1-2; TRBD1 aligns across 7 bases. The CDR3 reads CASSDRDYGYTF. DNA for the CDR3: TGTGCCAGTAGCGACAGGGACTATGGCTACACCTTC.